This TCR beta chain was captured in a study of blood T cell repertoires in COVID-19. Per the study methods: Scientists estimated how many nucleated cells there were by amplifying reference gene primers. Sequenced by immunoSEQ multiplex PCR; TCRdb stores in-frame clones only, minus some. V, J and clone size reflect that table, while D and trimming were determined from the DNA. The sample shows tens of thousands of clones, roughly 80% of them seen only once. This clone came up a few times. Germline lookup yields CDR1 SGHTA and CDR2 FQGNSA. Trimming took off 1 base at V and 1 base at J, with 11 bases between the two ends. This CDR3 comprises 15 residues.

This clonotype was sampled from a woman aged 45-60 years with active or convalescent COVID-19. This chain uses TRBV7-2 with TRBJ2-7; D not certain. Material: peripheral blood. The CDR3 region is CASSLVYGSSYEQYF. The CDR3 nucleotides read TGTGCCAGCAGCTTAGTTTATGGCTCGTCCTACGAGCAGTACTTC. Full variable domain (missing parts from reference TRBV7-2 and TRBJ2-7): GAGVSQSPSNKVTEKGKDVELRCDPISGHTALYWYRQSLGQGLEFLIYFQGNSAPDKSGLPSDRFSAERTGGSVSTLTIQRTQQEDSAVYLCASSLVYGSSYEQYFGPGTRLTVT.